This TCR beta chain came from a study of regulatory T cells in long-lasting Graves disease. Building of the TCR beta libraries involved iRepertoire HTBI primers and Arm-PCR of CDR3 regions. MiXCR, run by TCRdb on the multiplex PCR reads, gives a single entry per CDR3 protein. The sample carries some 450,000 distinct CDR3 sequences, roughly 17% recorded once. Time point described: newly diagnosed GD, antithyroid drugs for less than 3 months. Construction of the TCR library relied on RNA isolated from PBMCs. Patient provenance is recorded as an endocrinology department in Xi'an, China. The CDR3 totals 16 residues. V lost 5 bases and J 7 bases, leaving 20 bases between the germline ends. Per germline, CDR1 SGHNT and CDR2 YENEEA. This clonotype appeared a few times. This sample was shared with a second study, whose subject was T cells in Graves' hyperthyroidism and ophthalmopathy. That report notes: HTBI primers drove first-round RT-PCR of the TCR CDR3. Ophthalmopathy was identified by the model a median 6.5 months ahead of onset.

This receptor was identified in a woman younger than 45 with Graves disease. The chain couples TRBV11-3 to TRBJ2-2; D perhaps matches TRBD2 (6 bases). This specimen was peripheral blood mononuclear cells (PBMCs), taken at new diagnosis, from a patient treated with antithyroid drugs. The CDR3 DNA sequence: TGTGCCAGCAGCCCTCGGGAGCTTAGTATTAGCGGGGAGCTGTTTTTT. It is translated as CASSPRELSISGELFF.